This T cell receptor beta chain was retrieved from a study of blood T cell repertoires in COVID-19. Study details: Acute and convalescent COVID-19 specimens originated in the United States, Italy and Spain. Nucleic acid was either cDNA or gDNA, and it came from T cells, B-cell-depleted T cells, or PBMCs.

V lost 4 bases, J lost 5 bases, and 8 bases stayed unmatched. Germline V CDR1 and CDR2: MNHEY, SVGEGT. This CDR3 is built from 16 residues. In the authors' workflow: Estimates of nucleated cell counts were drawn from the amplification of reference gene primers. Some clones are missing from TCRdb's copy, which holds only in-frame ones; the method was immunoSEQ multiplex PCR. V and J calls and clone size are copied from that table; D and trimming were computed from the DNA. The sample has some 200,000 clones; approximately 82% are singletons. The sample consisted of peripheral blood. The rearrangement uses TRBV6-2 or TRBV6-3 and TRBJ2-1, with 10 nucleotides matching TRBD2. The receptor was isolated from a woman in her forties with acute or convalescent COVID-19. CDR3 region: CASSWRLAGRNNEQFF. The CDR3 nucleotides are TGTGCCAGCAGTTGGAGACTAGCGGGTAGGAACAATGAGCAGTTCTTC.